A selection of T cell receptor beta chains follows, all from one sample in a study of T cells in Graves' hyperthyroidism and ophthalmopathy. TCRdb re-derived calls from the multiplex PCR reads in MiXCR, one entry per CDR3 protein. The sample gives over 400,000 distinct CDR3 sequences, less than 25% of which show up once; 45% to 55% is in the top ten. Specimen: blood. These receptors all come from a woman between 70 and 85 years old with Graves' ophthalmopathy. The CDR3 runs from the conserved cysteine through the conserved F or W. The D gene is left open where the match is weak. For some rows the clone size is stated as once, few or many, or as a class when expanded; others skip it.

TRBV30,NA,TRBJ2-3,NA,CAWSVLEWTDTQYF,TGTGCCTGGAGTGTTCTGGAGTGGACAGATACGCAGTATTTT
TRBV6-1,many,TRBJ2-7,NA,CASSAGQFYDEQYF,TGTGCCAGCAGTGCAGGGCAGTTCTATGACGAGCAGTACTTC
TRBV11-1,few,TRBJ2-1,NA,CASSSNPSPSYNEQFF,TGTGCCAGCAGCTCAAACCCAAGCCCTTCCTACAATGAGCAGTTCTTC
TRBV5-1,NA,TRBJ2-1,NA,CASSLPPTDAEQFF,TGCGCCAGCAGTTTGCCTCCAACCGACGCTGAGCAGTTCTTC
TRBV7-2,NA,TRBJ1-2,NA,CASSLGLGQLTASRYGYTF,TGTGCCAGCAGCTTAGGGTTAGGACAGCTCACCGCCTCTAGGTATGGCTACACCTTC
TRBV13,NA,TRBJ2-3,TRBD2,CASSLGLAGGSADTQYF,TGTGCCAGCAGCTTAGGCCTAGCGGGAGGGAGTGCAGATACGCAGTATTTT
TRBV20-1,few,TRBJ1-6,TRBD1,CSARDPAGQARSPLHF,TGCAGTGCTAGAGATCCCGCCGGACAGGCTCGGTCACCCCTCCACTTT
TRBV28,NA,TRBJ2-1,TRBD2,CASSPPQRGSYNEQFF,TGTGCCAGCTCACCACCCCAGCGGGGTTCCTACAATGAGCAGTTCTTC
TRBV6-2/TRBV6-3,NA,TRBJ2-7,NA,CASSYSTKDSAHEQYF,TGTGCCAGCAGTTACTCGACTAAGGACTCCGCCCACGAGCAGTACTTC
TRBV6-2/TRBV6-3,many,TRBJ2-1,NA,CASRELNNEQFF,TGTGCCAGCAGGGAGCTGAACAATGAGCAGTTCTTC
TRBV28,few,TRBJ1-1,NA,CASSLRGGARPLNTEAFF,TGTGCCAGCAGTTTACGGGGGGGGGCGCGACCTTTGAACACTGAAGCTTTCTTT
TRBV6-2/TRBV6-3,few,TRBJ2-3,TRBD2,CASSYSRTGGRDTQYF,TGTGCCAGCAGTTACTCTCGAACGGGAGGGAGGGATACGCAGTATTTT
TRBV19,NA,TRBJ2-2,TRBD2,CATTLAGDTGELFF,TGTGCCACCACACTAGCGGGAGACACCGGGGAGCTGTTTTTT
TRBV30,few,TRBJ2-7,NA,CAWSESLRPYEQYF,TGTGCCTGGAGTGAGAGTCTCCGACCCTACGAGCAGTACTTC
TRBV6-5,few,TRBJ1-1,NA,CASSYSNGEAFF,TGTGCCAGCAGTTACTCGAATGGTGAAGCTTTCTTT
TRBV5-1,few,TRBJ2-1,TRBD2,CASSFQGGAPAEYNEQFF,TGCGCCAGCAGCTTTCAGGGAGGGGCGCCGGCCGAGTACAATGAGCAGTTCTTC
TRBV7-2,few,TRBJ1-1,NA,CASSPGTQRRAFF,TGTGCCAGCAGCCCGGGGACACAAAGAAGGGCTTTCTTT
TRBV20-1,few,TRBJ1-5,NA,CSAREAGDQPQHF,TGCAGTGCTAGAGAGGCAGGAGATCAGCCCCAGCATTTT
TRBV10-3,NA,TRBJ2-3,NA,CAISESKGGDTQYF,TGTGCCATCAGTGAGTCGAAAGGGGGGGATACGCAGTATTTT
TRBV28,few,TRBJ1-5,TRBD1,CASSQTGVIHQPQHF,TGTGCCAGCAGTCAGACAGGGGTCATCCATCAGCCCCAGCATTTT
TRBV27,many,TRBJ1-2,NA,CASSPRLMGGAYGYTF,TGTGCCAGCAGCCCGCGACTAATGGGGGGGGCTTATGGCTACACCTTC
TRBV6-1,few,TRBJ2-1,TRBD2,CASIPTSGGAGRGNEQFF,TGTGCCAGCATTCCGACTAGCGGAGGAGCCGGGAGAGGCAATGAGCAGTTCTTC
TRBV6-7,few,TRBJ1-1,TRBD1,CASSAPGQQNTEAFF,TGTGCCAGCAGTGCCCCGGGACAGCAGAACACTGAAGCTTTCTTT
TRBV28,NA,TRBJ1-2,TRBD1,CASRIPGQGAWNGHTF,TGTGCCAGCAGGATTCCAGGACAGGGGGCGTGGAATGGCCACACCTTC
TRBV9,NA,TRBJ2-1,TRBD2,CASRAGGSVNEQFF,TGTGCCAGCCGAGCGGGAGGGTCAGTCAATGAGCAGTTCTTC
TRBV6-1,few,TRBJ1-6,NA,CASRTLSYNSPLHF,TGTGCCAGCAGAACACTCTCCTATAATTCACCCCTCCACTTT
TRBV28,many,TRBJ2-1,NA,CASSTRYEQFF,TGTGCCAGCAGTACGAGGTATGAGCAGTTCTTC
TRBV18,many,TRBJ1-1,NA,CASSPPGNTEAFF,TGTGCCAGCAGTCCGCCTGGGAACACTGAAGCTTTCTTT
TRBV12-3/TRBV12-4,many,TRBJ2-3,TRBD2,CASSSTGGYTDTQYF,TGTGCCAGCAGTTCTACGGGAGGATACACAGATACGCAGTATTTT
TRBV28,few,TRBJ1-3,NA,CASSHRNTIYF,TGTGCCAGCAGTCACAGAAACACCATATATTTT